The clone carrying this T cell receptor (beta chain) occurred many times. Antigen specificity is unknown. This sample stems from a study of T-cell reconstitution after alpha-beta-depleted transplantation in children. The V gene's germline CDR1 is SGHKS and CDR2 YYEKEE (reference sequence). The ends were cut back, 0 bases at V and 7 bases at J, with 8 bases in the middle. This CDR3 is built from 12 residues. During its preparation, the TCRbeta library received unique molecular identifiers. TCRdb itself ran the PCR reads through MiXCR, one entry per CDR3 protein. The sample has some 200,000 distinct CDR3 sequences, approximately 8.4% seen once; the top ten hold less than 40%. General study findings and limits: The study traced high day-60 TCRbeta diversity in some patients to surviving recipient T cells and thymic progenitors. Several hundred expanded graft clones reportedly were the source of alpha-beta T cells about two months after transplant. Diversity and T-cell counts at one year after transplant derived mostly from new T cells.

J is TRBJ2-7 and V is TRBV5-5; D may be TRBD2 (5 bases). The source of this sequence is a male patient aged 2 to 10 who had a stem cell transplant for acute myeloid leukemia, so the T cells may come from the graft donor. Here the sequenced sample was PBMCs, mostly from graft donor cells, taken 360 days after TCRalphabeta/CD19-depleted stem cell transplant. The CDR3 nucleotides read TGTGCCAGCAGCTTGGCCGGGAAAGAGCAGTACGTC. It codes for CASSLAGKEQYV.